This T cell receptor beta chain was found in a study of T cells in Graves' hyperthyroidism and ophthalmopathy. There were TCR beta CDR3 regions amplified from RNA transcripts. The primer set for the first-round RT-PCR of the TCR CDR3 was HTBI. TCRdb re-analysed the multiplex PCR reads in MiXCR, keeping a single row per CDR3 protein. The data contain over 200,000 distinct CDR3 sequences, roughly 14% of them singletons. This CDR3 has 16 amino acids. The V gene end was trimmed by 7 bases and the J gene end by 2 bases; junction bases not matched to a gene: 8. Per germline, CDR1 LNHDA and CDR2 SQIVND (reference sequence). It was uncontrolled infection, other autoimmune disease, pregnancy or lactation that excluded patients. PBMCs were sourced from more than 9 ml fresh peripheral blood. This clonotype was seen ten or more times. The antigen is unknown. The study's findings and limits: In the analysis, a 13 V-J model separated ophthalmopathy from stable hyperthyroidism.

The sample comprised blood. This sequence originates from a woman aged 40 to 50 with Graves' hyperthyroidism that later progressed to Graves' ophthalmopathy. The J gene is TRBJ2-1, the V gene TRBV19; 10 bases are a match to TRBD2. The CDR3 sequence: CASTKLAGYPYNEQFF. CDR3 DNA sequence: TGTGCCAGTACCAAACTAGCGGGGTACCCCTACAATGAGCAGTTCTTC.